Listed below are T cell receptor beta chains from one sample, sequenced in a study of T-cell reconstitution after alpha-beta-depleted transplantation in children. TCRdb re-called the PCR reads through MiXCR, storing one row per CDR3 protein. The sample has about 500,000 distinct CDR3 sequences, over 10% seen once. The sample here was PBMCs, mostly from graft donor cells, taken 180 days after TCRalphabeta/CD19-depleted stem cell transplant. The receptors were sampled from a female patient between 2 and 15 years old who had a stem cell transplant for aplastic anemia, so the T cells may come from the graft donor. CDR3s leave out the opening cysteine and the closing phenylalanine or tryptophan. The order of the fields is V gene, CDR3 length, J gene, CDR3 protein.

>TRBV20-1|12|TRBJ2-7
SAGEGTGGYEQY
>TRBV6-6|11|TRBJ1-2
ASSYNRVDGYT
>TRBV14|16|TRBJ2-7
ASSHYYTIGTVSYEQY
>TRBV18|12|TRBJ2-5
ASSPLPLAETQY
>TRBV5-6|15|TRBJ1-3
ASSLGTGDSSGNTIY
>TRBV19|11|TRBJ1-1
ASSIGAYRQAF
>TRBV18|14|TRBJ1-1
ASSFWTGRSNTEAF
>TRBV7-2|16|TRBJ2-6
ASSFAHHFTSGANVLT
>TRBV29-1|15|TRBJ2-3
SVGRLAGGLFTDTQY
>TRBV5-4|11|TRBJ1-2
ASSLEQSRGYT
>TRBV5-1|14|TRBJ1-4
ASSLALKGDNEKLF